This passage covers 19 T cell receptor beta chains from one sample sequenced in a study of T cells in Graves' hyperthyroidism and ophthalmopathy. Researchers amplified the TCR beta CDR3 regions from RNA transcripts. First-round RT-PCR targeting the TCR CDR3 was performed with the HTBI primer set. TCRdb reanalysed the multiplex PCR reads using MiXCR and keeps one entry per CDR3 protein. The table includes 500,000 or so distinct CDR3 sequences, 15% to 20% detected once. The sequenced material came from blood. The receptors shown here come from a woman under 30 with Graves' ophthalmopathy.

As to this clonotype: A single base separates this from a much larger clone, so it may be a read error. The chain carries TRBV5-1 and TRBJ2-3, with 7 positions matching TRBD2. The CDR3 totals 15 residues. V shed 4 bases and J 3 bases; nucleotides not matched to a gene: 8. CDR1 and CDR2 (germline): SGHRS, YFSETQ. The CDR3 nucleotides are TGCGCCAGCAGCCTTCGCGGGAGACTTACAGATACGCAGTATTTT. It yields the protein CASSLRGRLTDTQYF.

Concerning this clonotype: This clone may be a read error of a much larger clone one base away. The V gene is TRBV20-1, the J gene TRBJ2-3; 8 positions match TRBD2. This CDR3 comprises 16 residues. Germline CDR1 is DFQATT and CDR2 is SNEGSKA (reference sequence). Unmatched junction bases numbered 10, after V lost 1 base and J lost 4 bases. The CDR3 here is CSARGGLGGVSDTQYF. In DNA, the CDR3 is TGCAGTGCTAGAGGGGGACTAGGGGGAGTTTCAGATACGCAGTATTTT.

A note on this clonotype: Being one base from a much bigger clone, this may be a read error. V and J are TRBV28 and TRBJ1-2; D unresolved. Germline CDR1 reads MDHEN; CDR2 reads SYDVKM. This CDR3 is built from 13 residues. CDR3 amino acids: CAGSFGPLYGYTF. The CDR3 DNA reads TGTGCCGGCAGTTTTGGGCCCCTCTATGGCTACACCTTC.

This clonotype was observed a few times. The chain couples TRBV6-6 to TRBJ1-4; D ambiguous. With 0 bases removed from V and 5 bases from J, the gap between germline ends came to 7 bases. This CDR3 is 14 amino acids long. Germline assignment: CDR1 MNHNY and CDR2 SVGAGI (reference sequence). The CDR3 loop is CASSYSSENEKLFF. The CDR3 DNA follows: TGTGCCAGCAGTTACTCCTCGGAGAATGAAAAACTGTTTTTT.

A remark on this clonotype: The junction departs from the called germline gene at one end, perhaps through a read error. The J gene is TRBJ2-1, the V gene TRBV3-1; possible D gene TRBD2, 6 bases. Germline CDR1 LGHDT, CDR2 YNNKEL (reference sequence). This CDR3 spans 14 amino acids. CDR3 loop: CASSQRRGRDEQFF. DNA for the CDR3: TGCGCCAGCAGCCAACGGAGGGGACGCGATGAGCAGTTCTTC.

This clonotype showed up many times. The chain recombines TRBV20-1 with TRBJ2-7, with D maybe TRBD1 (5 bases). CDR3 length: 12 amino acids. Germline values: CDR1 DFQATT, CDR2 SNEGSKA (reference sequence). The V end was cut by 6 bases, the J end by 3 bases, with 12 bases between. In DNA, the CDR3 is TGCAGTGCCCTACCAGACAGCTACGAGCAGTACTTC. Its protein is CSALPDSYEQYF.

This clonotype was observed many times. J is TRBJ2-6 and V is TRBV11-1; weak D call: TRBD1 (7 bases). Germline assignment: CDR1 SGHAT and CDR2 FQDESV (reference sequence). There are 20 residues in the CDR3. V dropped 3 bases and J dropped 1 base, with 22 bases sitting between them. CDR3 in amino acids: CASSFVTLETGTSGANVLTF. CDR3 nucleotide sequence: TGTGCCAGCAGCTTTGTAACCCTAGAGACAGGGACTTCTGGGGCCAACGTCCTGACTTTC.

This clonotype has more than one count but fewer than ten. The rearrangement uses TRBV20-1 and TRBJ1-5; possible D gene TRBD1, 6 bases. In germline, CDR1 is DFQATT, CDR2 SNEGSKA (reference sequence). The CDR3 loop spans 15 amino acids. V was trimmed by 6 bases and J by 2 bases, leaving 17 bases between them. CDR3 nucleotides: TGCAGTGCAAGGAAGCAGGGGTTCGGCAATCAGCCCCAGCATTTT. Translated, it gives CSARKQGFGNQPQHF.

CDR3 protein: CASSPFFQTPKPQHF. Written as DNA, the CDR3 is TGTGCCAGCAGCCCTTTTTTCCAGACCCCGAAGCCCCAGCATTTT. V is TRBV7-3 and J is TRBJ1-5; unclear D gene. The V end was cut by 5 bases, the J end by 8 bases, with 19 bases between. There are 15 residues in the CDR3. In germline, CDR1 is SGHTA, CDR2 FQGTGA.

At least ten counts were recorded for this clonotype. V is TRBV18 and J is TRBJ2-7, with D possibly matching TRBD2 (5 bases). Germline values: CDR1 KGHSH, CDR2 LQKENI. V was shortened by 1 base and J by 0 bases, with 10 bases between the two germline ends. The CDR3 contains 15 residues. As DNA, the CDR3 is TGTGCCAGCTCACCACGGGGAGACCTCTCCTACGAGCAGTACTTC. Its protein product is CASSPRGDLSYEQYF.

This clonotype has at least ten counts. V is TRBV10-3 and J is TRBJ2-5; D uncertain. The germline V and J ends were trimmed by 2 bases and 5 bases, with 3 bases remaining between them. This CDR3 spans 11 amino acids. CDR1 ENHRY and CDR2 SYGVKD come from the germline V gene. The CDR3 DNA reads TGTGCCATCAGTGAGCGGGAGACCCAGTACTTC. Translated, it gives CAISERETQYF.

Concerning this clonotype: A much larger clone sits a single nucleotide away, making a read error possible. J is TRBJ2-7 and V is TRBV28, with 7 bases that match TRBD1. This CDR3 has 16 residues. Unmatched junction bases numbered 15, after V lost 5 bases and J lost 5 bases. Germline lookup yields CDR1 MDHEN and CDR2 SYDVKM. CDR3 bases: TGTGCCAGCAGTCTTTCCCCCGGGACAGATGGTAACGAGCAGTACTTC. Its translation is CASSLSPGTDGNEQYF. Full variable domain (remainder filled in from reference TRBV28 and TRBJ2-7): DVKVTQSSRYLVKRTGEKVFLECVQDMDHENMFWYRQDPGLGLRLIYFSYDVKMKEKGDIPEGYSVSREKKERFSLILESASTNQTSMYLCASSLSPGTDGNEQYFGPGTRLTVT.

This clonotype was detected many times. CDR3 sequence: CASSQRGQGADTQYF. CDR3 DNA: TGTGCCAGCAGCCAAAGGGGACAGGGGGCAGATACGCAGTATTTT. This sequence joins TRBV3-1 and TRBJ2-3, with 11 bases identical to TRBD1. The trim removed 2 bases at V and 4 bases at J, leaving 2 bases unmatched. Looked up from germline, CDR1 is LGHDT and CDR2 is YNNKEL (reference sequence). The CDR3 runs to 15 residues.

This clonotype was counted many times. This chain links TRBV12-5 with TRBJ2-1; 10 nucleotides match TRBD1. The CDR3 covers 16 residues. Looked up from germline, CDR1 is LGHNT and CDR2 is FRNRAP. V shed 7 bases, J shed 9 bases, and the junction held 15 bases outside the gene matches. As DNA, the CDR3 is TGTGCTAGTGCCGTACACCGGGACAGGGGCTCGACTGAGCAGTTCTTC. It codes for CASAVHRDRGSTEQFF.

This clonotype appeared many times. DNA of the CDR3: TGTGCTAGTGGTTTGTCCGCACAGGGGGGCGGTGAAGCTTTCTTT. Translating gives CASGLSAQGGGEAFF. This chain links TRBV12-5 with TRBJ1-1; 8 bases match TRBD1. The CDR3 length is 15 residues. Germline CDR1 reads LGHNT; CDR2 reads FRNRAP. The V gene end was trimmed by 2 bases and the J gene end by 7 bases; junction bases not matched to a gene: 9.

This clonotype was observed many times. The rearrangement joins TRBV7-9 to TRBJ2-1, with TRBD2 as a possible D gene (6 bases). CDR1 is SEHNR and CDR2 is FQNEAQ in the germline V gene (reference sequence). With 4 bases removed from V and 0 bases from J, the gap between germline ends came to 16 bases. This CDR3 is built from 17 residues. CDR3 amino acids: CASSSPKEGSSYNEQFF. The CDR3 coding sequence is TGTGCCAGCAGCTCCCCAAAGGAGGGGAGCTCCTACAATGAGCAGTTCTTC.

This clonotype was found many times. This rearrangement joins TRBV9 to TRBJ2-1; 7 bases fit TRBD1. The V gene end was trimmed by 4 bases and the J gene end by 4 bases; junction bases not matched to a gene: 11. CDR3 length: 16 residues. CDR1 is SGDLS, CDR2 YYNGEE, per germline. The CDR3 nucleotides read TGTGCCAGCAGCTCACCGGGACAGACCCTTTACAATGAGCAGTTCTTC. This translates into CASSSPGQTLYNEQFF. The full variable domain, in which reference TRBV9 and TRBJ2-1 provide the parts outside the CDR3, is DSGVTQTPKHLITATGQRVTLRCSPRSGDLSVYWYQQSLDQGLQFLIQYYNGEERAKGNILERFSAQQFPDLHSELNLSSLELGDSALYFCASSSPGQTLYNEQFFGPGTRLTVL.

For this clonotype: This may be a read error: a much more frequent sequence differs by one nucleotide. The gene calls are TRBV10-3 and TRBJ2-7, with D possibly matching TRBD2 (5 bases). Germline CDR1 and CDR2: ENHRY and SYGVKD. V was cut by 0 bases and J by 6 bases, with 24 bases left in between. CDR3 size: 18 residues. Here the CDR3 reads CAISESNKPRRSAGEQYF. The CDR3 nucleotides are TGTGCCATCAGTGAGTCGAACAAACCACGAAGGTCCGCGGGCGAGCAGTACTTC.

This clonotype appeared many times. The rearrangement uses TRBV7-9 and TRBJ2-7; 15 bases are a match to TRBD2. V gave up 5 bases and J gave up 2 bases; unmatched junction bases: 7. The CDR3 has 17 residues. The germline V gene has CDR1 SEHNR and CDR2 FQNEAQ (reference sequence). The CDR3 DNA reads TGTGCCAGCAGCCCGGGGACTAGCGGGAGGCCCCCCTACGAGCAGTACTTC. Translated: CASSPGTSGRPPYEQYF. The variable domain in full, with the rest retrieved from reference TRBV7-9 and TRBJ2-7, is DTGVSQNPRHKITKRGQNVTFRCDPISEHNRLYWYRQTLGQGPEFLTYFQNEAQLEKSRLLSDRFSAERPKGSFSTLEIQRTEQGDSAMYLCASSPGTSGRPPYEQYFGPGTRLTVT.